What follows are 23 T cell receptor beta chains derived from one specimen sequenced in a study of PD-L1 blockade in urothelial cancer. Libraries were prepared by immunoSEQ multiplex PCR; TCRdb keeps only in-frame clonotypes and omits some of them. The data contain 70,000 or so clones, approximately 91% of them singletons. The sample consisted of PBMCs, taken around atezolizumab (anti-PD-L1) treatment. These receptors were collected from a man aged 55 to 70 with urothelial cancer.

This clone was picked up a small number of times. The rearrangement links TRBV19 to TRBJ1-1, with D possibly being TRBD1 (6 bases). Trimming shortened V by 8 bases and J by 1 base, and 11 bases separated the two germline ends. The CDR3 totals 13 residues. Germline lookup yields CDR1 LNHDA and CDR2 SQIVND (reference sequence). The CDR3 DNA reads TGTGCCAGTGTTGGACAGTGGAACACTGAAGCTTTCTTT. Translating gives CASVGQWNTEAFF. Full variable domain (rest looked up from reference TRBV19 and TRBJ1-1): DGGITQSPKYLFRKEGQNVTLSCEQNLNHDAMYWYRQDPGQGLRLIYYSQIVNDFQKGDIAEGYSVSREKKESFPLTVTSAQKNPTAFYLCASVGQWNTEAFFGQGTRLTVV.

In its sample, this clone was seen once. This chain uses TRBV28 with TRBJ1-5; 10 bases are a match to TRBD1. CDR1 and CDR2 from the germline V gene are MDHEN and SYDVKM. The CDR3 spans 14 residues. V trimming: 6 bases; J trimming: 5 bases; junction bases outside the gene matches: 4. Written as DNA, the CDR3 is TGTGCCAGCAGCCGGGACAGGGGCCATCAGCCCCAGCATTTT. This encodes CASSRDRGHQPQHF.

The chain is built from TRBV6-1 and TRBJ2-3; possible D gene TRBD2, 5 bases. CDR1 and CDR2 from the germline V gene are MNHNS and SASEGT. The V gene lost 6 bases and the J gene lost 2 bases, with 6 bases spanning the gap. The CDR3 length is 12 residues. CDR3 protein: CASSGDTDTQYF. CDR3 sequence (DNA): TGTGCCAGCAGCGGGGACACAGATACGCAGTATTTT.

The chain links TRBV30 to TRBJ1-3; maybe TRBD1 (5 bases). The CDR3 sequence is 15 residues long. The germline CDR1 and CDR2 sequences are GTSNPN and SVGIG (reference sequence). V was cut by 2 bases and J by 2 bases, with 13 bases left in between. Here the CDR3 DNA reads TGTGCCTGGAGTCCTAGGACACTTGCTGGAAACACCATATATTTT. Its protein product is CAWSPRTLAGNTIYF.

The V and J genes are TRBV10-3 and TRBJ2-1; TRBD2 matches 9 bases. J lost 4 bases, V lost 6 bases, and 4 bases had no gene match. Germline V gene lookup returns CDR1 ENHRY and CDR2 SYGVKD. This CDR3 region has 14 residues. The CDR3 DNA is TGTGCCATCAGAGCGGGGGGACCTTACAATGAGCAGTTCTTC. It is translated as CAIRAGGPYNEQFF.

The CDR3 DNA follows: TGTGCCAGCAGCCTGCTGGGCCCCTCTGGAAACACCATATATTTT. Its protein product is CASSLLGPSGNTIYF. The V call is TRBV7-6, the J call TRBJ1-3, with no clear D. Germline loops: CDR1 SGHVS, CDR2 FNYEAQ. The CDR3 is 15 amino acids. V dropped 5 bases and J dropped 0 bases, with 11 bases sitting between them.

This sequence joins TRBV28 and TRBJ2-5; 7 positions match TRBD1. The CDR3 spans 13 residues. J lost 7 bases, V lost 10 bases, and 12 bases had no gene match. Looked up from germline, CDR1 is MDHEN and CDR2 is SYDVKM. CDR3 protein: CATRTGPPGTQYF. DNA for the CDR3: TGTGCCACCCGGACAGGACCCCCGGGGACCCAGTACTTC. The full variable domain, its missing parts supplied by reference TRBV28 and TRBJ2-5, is DVKVTQSSRYLVKRTGEKVFLECVQDMDHENMFWYRQDPGLGLRLIYFSYDVKMKEKGDIPEGYSVSREKKERFSLILESASTNQTSMYLCATRTGPPGTQYFGPGTRLLVL.

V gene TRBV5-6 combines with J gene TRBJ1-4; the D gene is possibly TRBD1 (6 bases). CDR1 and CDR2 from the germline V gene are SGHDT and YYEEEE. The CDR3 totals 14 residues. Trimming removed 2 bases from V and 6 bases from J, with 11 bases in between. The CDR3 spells CASSFRGRHEKLFF. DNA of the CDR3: TGTGCCAGCAGCTTCAGGGGCAGGCATGAAAAACTGTTTTTT.

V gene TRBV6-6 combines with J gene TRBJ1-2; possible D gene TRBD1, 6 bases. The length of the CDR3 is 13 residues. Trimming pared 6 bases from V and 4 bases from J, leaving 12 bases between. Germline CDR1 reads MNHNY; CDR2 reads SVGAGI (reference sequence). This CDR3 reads CASRPGQIYGYTF. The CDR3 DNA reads TGTGCCAGCAGACCGGGACAAATCTATGGCTACACCTTC.

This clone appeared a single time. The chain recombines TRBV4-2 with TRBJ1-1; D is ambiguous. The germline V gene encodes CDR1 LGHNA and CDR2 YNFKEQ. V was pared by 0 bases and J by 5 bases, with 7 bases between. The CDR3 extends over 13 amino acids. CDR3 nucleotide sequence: TGTGCCAGCAGCCAAGAGAAACAGACTGAAGCTTTCTTT. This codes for CASSQEKQTEAFF.

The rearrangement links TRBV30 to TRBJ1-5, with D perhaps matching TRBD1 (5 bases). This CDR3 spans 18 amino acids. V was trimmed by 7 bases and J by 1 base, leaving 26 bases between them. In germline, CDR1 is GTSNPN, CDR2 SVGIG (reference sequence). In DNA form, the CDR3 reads TGTGCCTCATCCCCGCCCAGGCAGGGAGGAGGAAGCAATCAGCCCCAGCATTTT. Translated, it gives CASSPPRQGGGSNQPQHF.

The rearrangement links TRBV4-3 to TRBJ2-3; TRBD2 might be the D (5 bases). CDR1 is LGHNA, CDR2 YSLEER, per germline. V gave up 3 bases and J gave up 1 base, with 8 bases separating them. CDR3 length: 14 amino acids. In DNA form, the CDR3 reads TGCGCCAGCAGCCAGCGAGCGGGCACAGATACGCAGTATTTT. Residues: CASSQRAGTDTQYF.

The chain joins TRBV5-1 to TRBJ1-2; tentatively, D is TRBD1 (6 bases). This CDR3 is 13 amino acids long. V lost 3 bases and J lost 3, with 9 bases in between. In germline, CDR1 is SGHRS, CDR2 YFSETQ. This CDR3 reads CASSSGGDYGYTF. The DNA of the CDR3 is TGCGCCAGCAGCTCGGGGGGCGACTATGGCTACACCTTC.

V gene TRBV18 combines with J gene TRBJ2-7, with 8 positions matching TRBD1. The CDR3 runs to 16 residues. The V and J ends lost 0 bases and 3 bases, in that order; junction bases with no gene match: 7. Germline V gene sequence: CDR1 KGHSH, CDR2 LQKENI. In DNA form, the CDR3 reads TGTGCCAGCTCACCACCCGGGGACAGGCTACTCTACGAGCAGTACTTC. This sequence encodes CASSPPGDRLLYEQYF.

DNA for the CDR3: TGTGCCAGCTCACCGCTAGACAGGGTTGGGGCCAACGTCCTGACTTTC. Encoded protein: CASSPLDRVGANVLTF. This sequence joins TRBV18 and TRBJ2-6; 7 positions agree with TRBD1. The CDR3 consists of 16 residues. Germline V gene data show CDR1 as KGHSH and CDR2 as LQKENI. J gave up 3 bases and V 3 bases, and 5 bases lay outside the gene matches.

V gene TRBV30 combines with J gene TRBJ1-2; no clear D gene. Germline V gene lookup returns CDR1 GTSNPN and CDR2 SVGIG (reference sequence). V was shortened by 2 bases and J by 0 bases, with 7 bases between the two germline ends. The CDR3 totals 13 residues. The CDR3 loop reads CAWSRVTNYGYTF. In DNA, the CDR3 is TGTGCCTGGAGTCGCGTAACTAACTATGGCTACACCTTC.

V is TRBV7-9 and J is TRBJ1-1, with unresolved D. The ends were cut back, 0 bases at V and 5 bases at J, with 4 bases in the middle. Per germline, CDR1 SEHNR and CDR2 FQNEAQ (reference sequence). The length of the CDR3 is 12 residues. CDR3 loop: CASSLALTEAFF. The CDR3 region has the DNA TGTGCCAGCAGCTTAGCGTTAACTGAAGCTTTCTTT.

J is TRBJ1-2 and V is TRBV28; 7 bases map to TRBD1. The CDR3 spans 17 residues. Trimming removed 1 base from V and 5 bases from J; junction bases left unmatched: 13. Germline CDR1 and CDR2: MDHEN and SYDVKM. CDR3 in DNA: TGTGCCAGCAGTTTATCGCCAAGCTCCGGGACAGCTTATGGCTACACCTTC. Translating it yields CASSLSPSSGTAYGYTF.

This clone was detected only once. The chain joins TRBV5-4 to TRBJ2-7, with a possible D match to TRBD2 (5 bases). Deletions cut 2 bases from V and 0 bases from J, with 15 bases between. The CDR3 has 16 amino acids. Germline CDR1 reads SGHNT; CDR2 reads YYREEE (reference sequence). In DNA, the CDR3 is TGTGCCAGCAGCTTTTTCTCAGCGGATAGCTCCTACGAGCAGTACTTC. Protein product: CASSFFSADSSYEQYF.

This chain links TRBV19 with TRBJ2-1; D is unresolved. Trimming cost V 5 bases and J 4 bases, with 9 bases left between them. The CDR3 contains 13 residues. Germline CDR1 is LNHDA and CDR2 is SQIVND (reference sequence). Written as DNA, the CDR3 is TGTGCCAGTAGTGTTGACAAGTACAATGAGCAGTTCTTC. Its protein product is CASSVDKYNEQFF.

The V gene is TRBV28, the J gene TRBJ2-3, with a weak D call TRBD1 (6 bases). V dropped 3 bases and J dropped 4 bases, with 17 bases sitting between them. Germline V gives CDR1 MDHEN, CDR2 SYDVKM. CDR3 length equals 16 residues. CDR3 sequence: CASSFRRRGPADTQYF. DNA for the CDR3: TGTGCCAGCAGTTTCAGGCGCAGGGGCCCGGCAGATACGCAGTATTTT.

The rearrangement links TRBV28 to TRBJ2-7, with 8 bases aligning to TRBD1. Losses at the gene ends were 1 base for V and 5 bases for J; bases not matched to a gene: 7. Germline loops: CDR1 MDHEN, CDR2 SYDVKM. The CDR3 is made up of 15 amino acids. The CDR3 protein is CASSLSGAGGDEQYF. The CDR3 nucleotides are TGTGCCAGCAGTTTATCGGGGGCAGGGGGCGACGAGCAGTACTTC.

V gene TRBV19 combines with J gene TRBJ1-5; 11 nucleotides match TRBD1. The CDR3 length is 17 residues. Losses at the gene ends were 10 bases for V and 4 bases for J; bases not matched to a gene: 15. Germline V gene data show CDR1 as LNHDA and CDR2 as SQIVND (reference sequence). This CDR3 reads CATQRTGGAGVNQPQHF. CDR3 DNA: TGTGCCACTCAAAGGACAGGGGGCGCTGGGGTTAATCAGCCCCAGCATTTT.